This T cell receptor (beta chain) originates from a study of cytomegalovirus exposure and HLA in healthy donors (dated by TCRdb to 2017 to 2019). The study in broad terms: An earlier analysis of roughly 610 of the donors reported approximately 300 Gb of sequence data and 95 million to 120 million unique TCR beta sequences obtained from about 200 million T cells. Roughly 300 gigabases of sequencing data and tens of millions of unique TCR sequences were included in an early release covering roughly 700 HLA-typed donors. The genetic ancestry cluster associated with self-reported Caucasian donors included about 84% of the roughly 410 genotyped donors. The aim of the study was to test whether cataloging public T cell receptors could identify signatures of past pathogen exposure. The study profiled the T cell repertoires of 500 to 800 subjects by immunosequencing and related them to cytomegalovirus serostatus. A separate validation cohort of about 110 different subjects was used in addition to the approximately 700-subject first cohort. The study combined high-throughput TCR immunosequencing, statistical association of individual TCRs with disease status, and machine learning to predict cytomegalovirus infection status. A later analysis re-examined previously published TCR beta repertoires from just over 650 donors and added high-resolution HLA genotyping to investigate patterns of TCR occurrence. Rather than using new phenotypic data, the later analysis identified candidate immune exposures from TCR beta sequences and from how often those sequences occurred across donors. To decide whether each TCR beta V gene segment behaved as functional or pseudogenic, an earlier analysis of approximately 590 of the donors relied on high-throughput TCR beta sequencing. Donor age, sex, ethnicity and CMV serostatus were collected together with the repertoire data. Genome-wide SNP genotypes for about three fifths of the roughly 670 donors were used in a later genetic analysis, which treated that subset as a discovery cohort. All discovery cohort repertoires had been generated using a single sequencing platform. HLA typing covered class I and class II loci at four-digit resolution. Typing coverage differed by locus: A, B, C, DRB1 and DQB1 were typed in roughly 620-630 donors, DQA1 in 500 to 550, DPA1 in 606, and DPB1 in approximately 450. Four or five DR-DQ haplotypes were treated as single units for association and clustering because of strong linkage in the cohort. Among approximately 370 genotyped donors of the cohort, an average of about 240,000 unique TCR beta nucleotide sequences was sequenced per donor, of which 15% to 20% were non-productive.

Library method: the immunoSEQ multiplex PCR assay. The multiplex PCR relied on a mix of 60 forward primers for TCR Vbeta segments and 13 reverse primers for TCR Jbeta segments. Amplification of the CDR3 region of rearranged TCR beta genes was performed with a multiplex PCR assay on genomic DNA. Amplified TCR beta libraries were sequenced as 87-base-pair reads on the Illumina HiSeq System. Under the source paper's analysis protocol: In a later analysis, tens of millions of unique TCR beta chains were counted across the approximately 640 repertoires, and about 10 million of these chains were shared by at least two donors. To remove PCR and sequencing errors, raw reads were error-corrected and collapsed into unique sequences using a nearest-neighbor algorithm that merged closely related sequences. V, D and J gene segments were assigned by aligning CDR3 sequences to IMGT reference sequences. For a sequence to be retained, at least a six-nucleotide match to both a V gene segment and a J gene segment was required. A rearrangement was called productive if the CDR3 had no stop codons and remained in frame with V and J, and every other rearrangement was called non-productive. Following IMGT convention, CDR3 was defined as the stretch from the second conserved V-encoded cysteine up to the conserved J-encoded phenylalanine. The earlier analysis of 550 to 650 of the donors excluded any sequence lacking an unambiguous match to a single V gene segment. In an earlier analysis of roughly 600 of the donors, a V segment was called functional when productive rearrangements were above 56.7%, and segregating when the standard deviation between donors exceeded 5%. A statistical classification framework was built to diagnose cytomegalovirus status from the catalog of TCR beta chain sequences. In a later analysis, TCR nucleotide sequences were compared against IMGT/GENE-DB human TR gene sequences so that V and J genes could be assigned. In a later analysis, CDR3 sequences and most-parsimonious VDJ recombination scenarios were assigned using the TCRdist pipeline. A later analysis defined each TCR beta chain by its CDR3 amino acid sequence plus V-gene family, and excluded reads lacking a unique V-gene family. A later analysis removed 500 to 600 highly shared, low-generation-probability nucleotide sequences to deal with suspected cross-contamination and a sequencing artifact. A later analysis calculated a clonal expansion index for each public chain from normalized within-repertoire ranks of inferred template counts. A later analysis computed generation probabilities with a VDJ recombination model fitted to out-of-frame rearrangements, and checked the results against IGoR. In a later analysis, hypergeometric tests were used to score TCR-TCR, TCR-HLA and TCR-CMV co-occurrence, with a repertoire-size bias correction applied to TCR pairs. A later analysis estimated false discovery rates by permuting HLA or CMV assignments 20 times. In a later analysis, co-occurring TCRs were grouped with DBSCAN, and TCRdist sequence similarity was added when clustering was performed within HLA-allele-positive subsets. Co-occurrence clustering excluded repertoires with fewer than 30,000 or more than 120,000 public chains, plus five with anomalous nucleotide sharing. TCRdb provides this immuneACCESS table in a form limited to in-frame rearrangements. Some clones are lacking; in checked studies, under half of them reflect an unresolved V gene, and why the rest are absent is not known. V, J and clone size derive from that table, while D and trimming were established from the DNA sequence. The sample table records fewer than 120,000 clones; nearly 80% of these occur just once. Under 1.5% of the sample is held by the ten biggest clonotypes.

Study-wide findings and limitations: The authors suggested that the approach could potentially be extended to other disease states and immunological phenotypes. The earlier analysis of nearly 600 of the donors excluded around 17 rarely observed V segments, including chromosome 9 orphons, because counts were too low. Specific HLA alleles were associated with 16,951 TCR beta sequences at a false discovery rate of 0.05 in a later analysis. In a later analysis, the rate of TCR association differed among HLA loci, with DRB1 alleles having the most associated TCRs and HLA-C alleles having the fewest. The sequencing pipeline was judged likely to have produced a cluster of highly shared sequence variants as a technical artifact. In an earlier analysis of 587 of the donors, most TCR beta V segments appeared in productive rearrangements about 87% or about 30% of the time, broadly matching IMGT annotations. The classifier was reported to diagnose cytomegalovirus status with high specificity and sensitivity in both the original cohort and the validation cohort. Several of the top co-occurrence clusters appeared to be linked to parvovirus B19, influenza, CMV and Epstein-Barr virus, according to a later analysis. The cohort was sequenced for TCR beta chains only, and without alpha or paired-chain data the features that could be detected were limited. For the cohort, immune exposure information was limited to CMV serostatus. A total of 164 TCR beta chains were listed by the study as associated with cytomegalovirus. Presence/absence analyses assumed roughly uniform sequencing depth across donors, an assumption that may not hold. Linkage disequilibrium might explain the correlated functional status among segregating V segments, but an unknown experimental factor could not be excluded. In a later genetic analysis, fewer N-insertions in productive TCRs were reported among donors in an Asian-associated ancestry cluster than the roughly 640-donor mean. Strong co-occurrence of HLA alleles, especially DR and DQ, made assigning TCR associations to individual alleles difficult. A later genetic analysis associated a missense DCLRE1C variant with V-gene and J-gene trimming of TCR beta chains, and an independent cohort replicated the association. The 87-base-pair reads could not distinguish some IMGT-functional V segments, including TRBV6-2 and TRBV6-3, so those segments were excluded. Across donors, most TCR sequences were observed very rarely, whereas some public TCRs were present in many individuals. A further reported finding was that TCR beta sequences accurately predicted the HLA-A and HLA-B alleles for most subjects in the first cohort. Because some donors lacked HLA typing at each locus, the association tests relied only on the typed subset. According to a later analysis, most CMV-associated TCR beta chains appeared to be HLA-restricted, and the HLA associations seemed to be driven largely by CMV exposure. Three of the identified cytomegalovirus-associated TCR beta chains were confirmed in vitro to be specific for cytomegalovirus antigens. A later analysis found that HLA-associated TCR beta chains were more clonally expanded and had lower generation probabilities than equally common non-associated chains.

The CDR3 contains 14 residues, cysteine and phenylalanine counted. Only the CDR3 part of the read is kept: 42 bases, read in frame from the first base. Trimming costs V 4 bases and J 6 bases, and their ends lie 15 bases apart. Sequences GTSNPN (CDR1) and SVGIG (CDR2) are obtained from the germline V gene (reference sequence). This clone is a singleton in its sample. What this receptor recognizes is not known. Within one base of it there is no much larger clone, and no base qualities were kept. The cohort was made up of 666 healthy bone marrow donors. All cohort members were sampled while nominally healthy, although unrecorded immune exposures were likely present. The donor was CMV seronegative and was included in the group of hundreds of seronegative cohort members. Each donor provided a peripheral blood sample, and peripheral blood mononuclear cells were used for TCR beta sequencing. Genomic DNA extraction from the blood cell samples was performed with the Qiagen DNeasy Blood Extraction Kit.

Source material: PBMCs. The sequence links TRBV30 to TRBJ2-2, with TRBD2 tentatively as D gene (7 bases match). The clonotype was recovered from a woman in her 30s in good health and CMV-seronegative. The CDR3 amino acid sequence is: CAWKGGAPSGELFF. The DNA sequence is TGTGCCTGGAAGGGGGGGGCCCCGTCCGGGGAGCTGTTTTTT.